This T cell receptor (beta chain) was captured in a study of blood T cells in healthy people across ages. Germline CDR1 is MDHEN and CDR2 is SYDVKM. The CDR3 sequence is 13 residues long. About this clonotype itself: The junction shows a germline mismatch at one end, possibly a read error.

PCR was performed a second time for about 7 to 11 cycles using a sample-barcoded 5' primer and a J-beta primer mix. TCRdb used MiXCR to reprocess the 5' RACE reads, holding one entry per CDR3 protein. The sample has hundreds of thousands of distinct CDR3 sequences, 22% seen once. This receptor was taken from a man between 65 and 85 years old in good health. The genes are TRBV28 and TRBJ2-7; 7 nucleotides line up with TRBD1. Sequencing used blood. CDR3 loop: CASSPGTGEWEFF. DNA for the CDR3: TGTGCCAGCAGTCCCGGAACAGGGGAATGGGAGTTCTTC.